This record looks at one T cell receptor (beta chain) sequence and its context. Assay used: immunoSEQ multiplex PCR; TCRdb lists only in-frame clones, some missing. The profile shows 150,000 to 200,000 clones, roughly 79% of them singletons. The sample belongs to a study of blood T cell repertoires in COVID-19. Overall study: The origin of the acute and convalescent COVID-19 samples was the United States, Italy and Spain. The analysed material was cDNA or gDNA that came from T cells, B-cell-depleted T cells, or PBMCs.

Germline loops: CDR1 MNHNS, CDR2 SASEGT. V was pared by 1 base and J by 6 bases, with 10 bases between. CDR3 size: 13 residues. This chain uses TRBV6-1 with TRBJ2-7; weak D call: TRBD2 (6 bases). The clonotype was recovered from a woman aged 80 or over with COVID-19, enrolled during active disease. The sequenced sample was peripheral blood. In DNA form, the CDR3 reads TGTGCCAGCAGTGAAGGACCGGGAGCCGAGCAGTACTTC. It is translated as CASSEGPGAEQYF.